Shown below are 8 T cell receptor beta chains from a single sample sequenced in a study of beta chain features in type 1 diabetes. Expressed TCRB transcripts were sequenced because the isolated RNA had all been reverse transcribed beforehand. The data were produced by immunoSEQ multiplex PCR, yet TCRdb's version contains in-frame clones alone and is incomplete. The table lists 360,000 or so clones, roughly 21% of them singletons. Sequenced input: naive CD4+ T cells from blood. The receptor set was obtained from a woman aged 18-29 years in good health.

This clone appeared a few times. The gene calls are TRBV29-1 and TRBJ2-3, with TRBD1 matching over 9 bases. The germline gives CDR1 SQVTM, CDR2 ANQGSEA. CDR3 length: 14 residues. V gave up 5 bases and J gave up 1 base; unmatched junction bases: 4. The CDR3 protein is CSVKRTGGTDTQYF. CDR3 in DNA: TGCAGCGTTAAGAGGACAGGGGGCACAGATACGCAGTATTTT.

The chain recombines TRBV7-2 with TRBJ2-5; D perhaps matches TRBD1 (5 bases). Germline V lookup: CDR1 SGHTA, CDR2 FQGNSA. The germline V and J ends were trimmed by 4 bases and 4 bases, with 10 bases remaining between them. The CDR3 spans 13 residues. Here the CDR3 reads CASSSSQGETQYF. DNA for the CDR3: TGTGCCAGCAGCTCCTCCCAGGGAGAGACCCAGTACTTC.

The CDR3 loop reads CASRPVAGWTRGDEQFF. For the CDR3, the DNA is TGTGCCAGCAGGCCGGTCGCAGGGTGGACGCGGGGGGATGAGCAGTTCTTC. The chain couples TRBV2 to TRBJ2-1, with 8 bases lining up with TRBD2. CDR3 length equals 17 residues. Trimming at V came to 6 bases and at J to 8 bases, leaving 18 bases not matched to a gene. Germline CDR1 and CDR2: SNHLY and FYNNEI.

In this sample, this clone turned up a few times. This chain connects TRBV30 to TRBJ1-1, with TRBD1 as a possible D gene (5 bases). V shed 0 bases and J shed 6 bases, with 11 bases lying between them. The CDR3 sequence is 13 residues long. CDR1 is GTSNPN and CDR2 is SVGIG in the germline V gene (reference sequence). CDR3 nucleotides: TGTGCCTGGAGTGTAGACGGGACTGCTGAAGCTTTCTTT. Its translation is CAWSVDGTAEAFF.

This chain uses TRBV7-9 with TRBJ2-3, with 12 bases aligning to TRBD1. Per germline, CDR1 SEHNR and CDR2 FQNEAQ (reference sequence). The length of the CDR3 is 16 residues. Trimming cost V 4 bases and J 1 base; bases outside gene matches: 3. CDR3 sequence: CASSWGQGAGTDTQYF. In DNA, the CDR3 is TGTGCCAGCAGCTGGGGACAGGGGGCTGGCACAGATACGCAGTATTTT.

Here the CDR3 reads CASSLVSGSGSEQYF. As DNA, the CDR3 is TGCGCCAGCAGCTTGGTTTCGGGGTCGGGGTCGGAGCAGTACTTC. The chain uses TRBV5-1 and TRBJ2-7, with a tentative D call TRBD2 (5 bases). CDR3 length equals 15 residues. Trimming removed 0 bases from V and 7 bases from J, with 17 bases in between. The germline gives CDR1 SGHRS, CDR2 YFSETQ.

This clone showed up just a few times. CDR3 nucleotides: TGTGCCAGCAGCTTAGGGGACAACTACGAGCAGTACTTC. This encodes CASSLGDNYEQYF. The chain uses TRBV13 and TRBJ2-7; tentatively, D is TRBD1 (5 bases). Germline V gene data show CDR1 as PRHDT and CDR2 as FYEKMQ (reference sequence). Trimming removed 0 bases from V and 3 bases from J, with 6 bases in between. The CDR3 consists of 13 residues. The complete variable domain, with remaining parts taken from reference TRBV13 and TRBJ2-7, reads AAGVIQSPRHLIKEKRETATLKCYPIPRHDTVYWYQQGPGQDPQFLISFYEKMQSDKGSIPDRFSAQQFSDYHSELNMSSLELGDSALYFCASSLGDNYEQYFGPGTRLTVT.

The gene calls are TRBV30 and TRBJ1-1; no clear D gene. V was trimmed by 0 bases and J by 11 bases, leaving 7 bases between them. CDR1 is GTSNPN, CDR2 SVGIG, per germline (reference sequence). The CDR3 contains 10 residues. CDR3 sequence: CAWSVLHAFF. CDR3 nucleotide sequence: TGTGCCTGGAGTGTACTACATGCTTTCTTT.